The entry below describes one T cell receptor beta chain. This entry comes from a study of blood T cells in healthy people across ages. Combining a sample-barcoded 5' primer with a J-beta primer mix, a second PCR ran for 7 to 11 cycles. Each CDR3 protein gets one entry after TCRdb re-called the 5' RACE reads with MiXCR. The sample holds fewer than 700,000 distinct CDR3 sequences, roughly 43% seen once. The CDR3 length is 14 residues. Germline V lookup: CDR1 SGHDT, CDR2 YYEEEE. The rearrangement uses TRBV5-6 and TRBJ2-5; D tentatively reads TRBD1 or TRBD2 (5 bases each). The end of the DNA is better explained by TRBJ2-7, so the J call may be wrong. Sequencing was performed on blood. The clonotype comes from an elderly man in good health. The CDR3 region is CASSYSGSLGEQYF. Here the CDR3 DNA reads TGTGCCAGCAGCTATTCAGGGAGCCTGGGCGAGCAGTACTTC.